This T cell receptor (beta chain) was retrieved from a study of blood T cell repertoires in COVID-19. Overall study: Researchers got acute and convalescent COVID-19 samples from the United States, Italy and Spain. From T cells, B-cell-depleted T cells, or PBMCs came the material, which was cDNA or gDNA.

Original analysis: For nucleated cells, counts were estimated from reference gene primer amplification. Libraries were prepared by immunoSEQ multiplex PCR; TCRdb keeps only in-frame clonotypes and omits some of them. The DNA was the basis for D and trimming; V, J and clone size are from that table. The table lists tens of thousands of clones, about four fifths of them singletons. CDR1 and CDR2 (germline): SGHRS, YFSETQ. The ends lost 3 bases at V and 7 bases at J; junction bases unmatched: 9. The CDR3 sequence is 16 residues long. The chain employs TRBV5-1 and TRBJ2-1; 11 nucleotides agree with TRBD2. The source material was peripheral blood. The receptor comes from a human donor with acute or convalescent COVID-19. The donor label of this sample is uncertain. The CDR3 sequence is CASSWGEASGRNEQFF. DNA of the CDR3: TGCGCCAGCAGCTGGGGTGAGGCTAGCGGGAGGAATGAGCAGTTCTTC. The variable domain in full, completed from reference TRBV5-1 and TRBJ2-1, reads KAGVTQTPRYLIKTRGQQVTLSCSPISGHRSVSWYQQTPGQGLQFLFEYFSETQRNKGNFPGRFSGRQFSNSRSEMNVSTLELGDSALYLCASSWGEASGRNEQFFGPGTRLTVL.